This T cell receptor beta chain derives from a study of blood T cell repertoires in COVID-19. The data were produced by immunoSEQ multiplex PCR, yet TCRdb's version contains in-frame clones alone and is incomplete. The data hold about 260,000 clones, with around nine tenths observed a single time. CDR3 length: 14 amino acids. From germline, CDR1 is MNHEY and CDR2 SVGAGI. The J segment lost 6 bases and the V segment lost 10 bases, leaving 6 bases of the junction unmatched. This receptor was identified in a man aged 40-55 years with active or convalescent COVID-19. The rearrangement links TRBV6-5 to TRBJ2-3, with TRBD2 matching 14 bases. The sample consisted of peripheral blood. The CDR3 DNA reads as TGTGCCACCATTTGGACTAGCGGGAGGGATACGCAGTATTTT. Amino acids: CATIWTSGRDTQYF.